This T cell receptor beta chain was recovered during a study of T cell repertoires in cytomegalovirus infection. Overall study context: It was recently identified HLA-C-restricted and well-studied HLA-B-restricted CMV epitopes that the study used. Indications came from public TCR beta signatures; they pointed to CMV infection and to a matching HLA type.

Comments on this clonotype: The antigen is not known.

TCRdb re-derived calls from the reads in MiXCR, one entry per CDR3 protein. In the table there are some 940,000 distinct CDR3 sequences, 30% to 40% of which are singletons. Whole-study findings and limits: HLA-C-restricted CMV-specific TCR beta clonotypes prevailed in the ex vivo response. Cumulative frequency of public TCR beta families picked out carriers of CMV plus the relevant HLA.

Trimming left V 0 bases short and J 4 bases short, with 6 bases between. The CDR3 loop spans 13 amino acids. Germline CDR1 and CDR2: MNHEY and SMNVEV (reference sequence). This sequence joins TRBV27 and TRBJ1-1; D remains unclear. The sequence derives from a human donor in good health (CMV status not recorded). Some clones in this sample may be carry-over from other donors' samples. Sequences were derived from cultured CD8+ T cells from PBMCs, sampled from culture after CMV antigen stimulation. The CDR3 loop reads CASSLSPGTEAFF. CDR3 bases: TGTGCCAGCAGTTTATCCCCAGGCACTGAAGCTTTCTTT.